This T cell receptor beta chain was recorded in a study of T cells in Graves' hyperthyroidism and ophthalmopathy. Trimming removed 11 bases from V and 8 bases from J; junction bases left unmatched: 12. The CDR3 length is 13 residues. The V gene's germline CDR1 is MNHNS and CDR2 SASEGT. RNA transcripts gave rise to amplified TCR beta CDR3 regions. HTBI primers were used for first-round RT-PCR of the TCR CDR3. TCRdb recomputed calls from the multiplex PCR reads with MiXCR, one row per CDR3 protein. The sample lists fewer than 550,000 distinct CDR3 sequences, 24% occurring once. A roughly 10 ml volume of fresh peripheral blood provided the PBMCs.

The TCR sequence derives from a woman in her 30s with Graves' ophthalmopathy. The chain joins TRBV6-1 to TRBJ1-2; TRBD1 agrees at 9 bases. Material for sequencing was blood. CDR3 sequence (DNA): TGTGCCGTTCGGGACAGGGAGGCTGAGGGCTACACCTTC. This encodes CAVRDREAEGYTF.